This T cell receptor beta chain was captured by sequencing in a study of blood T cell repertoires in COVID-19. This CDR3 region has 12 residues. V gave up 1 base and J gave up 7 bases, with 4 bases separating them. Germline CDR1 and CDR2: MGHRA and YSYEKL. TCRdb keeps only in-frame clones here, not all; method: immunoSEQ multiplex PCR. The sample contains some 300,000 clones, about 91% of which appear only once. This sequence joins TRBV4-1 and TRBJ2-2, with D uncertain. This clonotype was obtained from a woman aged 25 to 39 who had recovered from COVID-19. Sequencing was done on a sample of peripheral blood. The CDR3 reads CASSQVGGELFF. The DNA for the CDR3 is TGCGCCAGCAGCCAAGTCGGCGGGGAGCTGTTTTTT.